Following are 26 T cell receptor beta chains from one sample sequenced in a study of response to subunit inactivated influenza vaccine. TCRdb passed the RT-PCR reads through MiXCR, listing each CDR3 protein once. The data contain about 530,000 distinct CDR3 sequences, roughly 10% of them singletons. This sample comprised PBMCs from blood, obtained on the day of vaccination. The receptors originated from a man aged 50-59 years who received an inactivated influenza vaccine.

This clonotype has at least ten counts. The chain carries TRBV10-1 and TRBJ1-2, with D unclear. Germline CDR1 WNHNN, CDR2 SYGVQD (reference sequence). The CDR3 contains 12 residues. The V gene lost 5 bases and the J gene lost 5 bases, with 9 bases spanning the gap. This CDR3 reads CASSSTSYGYTF. The CDR3 DNA is TGCGCCAGCAGTTCGACAAGTTATGGCTACACCTTC.

This clonotype was seen a few times. This chain uses TRBV2 with TRBJ1-1, with unresolved D. Germline V gene lookup returns CDR1 SNHLY and CDR2 FYNNEI. CDR3 length equals 13 residues. Trimming pared 7 bases from V and 4 bases from J, leaving 13 bases between. CDR3 in amino acids: CASIKSSITEAFF. As DNA, the CDR3 is TGTGCCAGCATCAAATCTTCAATCACTGAAGCTTTCTTT.

As DNA, the CDR3 is TGCGCCAGCAGCTGGGGACAGGGGGACTACAATGAGCAGTTCTTC. Encoded protein: CASSWGQGDYNEQFF. V is TRBV5-1 and J is TRBJ2-1, with 11 bases matching TRBD1. V lost 3 bases, J lost 3 bases, and 2 bases stayed unmatched. This CDR3 has 15 residues. Per germline, CDR1 SGHRS and CDR2 YFSETQ.

The chain employs TRBV7-9 and TRBJ1-2; TRBD1 matches 8 bases. The length of the CDR3 is 14 residues. V trimming: 5 bases; J trimming: 1 base; junction bases outside the gene matches: 3. CDR1 is SEHNR, CDR2 FQNEAQ, per germline (reference sequence). CDR3 nucleotides: TGTGCCAGCAGCGAAGGACAGGGTAACTATGGCTACACCTTC. This codes for CASSEGQGNYGYTF.

This clonotype appeared many times. The genes are TRBV6-2 or TRBV6-3 and TRBJ2-1; 11 bases line up with TRBD1. The CDR3 consists of 16 residues. With V trimmed by 4 bases and J by 7 bases, 9 bases remained unmatched. Per germline, CDR1 MNHEY and CDR2 SVGEGT. The chain's CDR3 is CASSSFRDRGVNEQFF. The CDR3 nucleotides read TGTGCCAGCAGTTCATTCCGGGACAGGGGGGTAAATGAGCAGTTCTTC.

This clonotype was detected a few times. J is TRBJ2-4 and V is TRBV12-3 or TRBV12-4; D tentatively fits TRBD1 or TRBD2 (5 bases each). The CDR3 totals 14 residues. Trimming shortened V by 4 bases and J by 5 bases, and 12 bases separated the two germline ends. CDR3 sequence reads: CASSSRDRENIQYF. CDR3 DNA: TGTGCCAGCAGTTCCCGGGACCGAGAAAACATTCAGTACTTC.

This clonotype was recorded a few times. The chain uses TRBV4-3 and TRBJ2-7; D is ambiguous. Germline assignment: CDR1 LGHNA and CDR2 YSLEER. V lost 3 bases to trimming and J lost 0 bases, with 15 bases between them. This CDR3 region has 16 residues. CDR3 coding DNA: TGCGCCAGCAGCCATAGACCGTTGGACGTCTCCTACGAGCAGTACTTC. It specifies CASSHRPLDVSYEQYF.

With regard to this clonotype: Germline is not matched at one junction end, which may reflect a read error. The gene calls are TRBV6-2 or TRBV6-3 and TRBJ1-5; possible D gene TRBD1, 5 bases. The CDR3 is 13 amino acids. Per germline, CDR1 MNHEY and CDR2 SVGEGT. CDR3 DNA: TGTGCCAGCAGAGGGACGGAAAATCAGCACCAGCATTTT. As protein: CASRGTENQHQHF.

This clonotype occurred once. The rearrangement uses TRBV7-2 and TRBJ2-1; TRBD2 aligns across 9 bases. V was clipped by 3 bases and J by 8 bases; unmatched bases: 8. Germline V gene sequence: CDR1 SGHTA, CDR2 FQGNSA. This CDR3 is built from 15 residues. This CDR3 is CASSFSGSPGDEQFF. The DNA for the CDR3 is TGTGCCAGCAGCTTTAGCGGGAGCCCCGGGGATGAGCAGTTCTTC.

This chain uses TRBV4-2 with TRBJ2-1, with D uncertain. This CDR3 comprises 15 residues. Germline CDR1 reads LGHNA; CDR2 reads YNFKEQ. The V and J ends lost 1 base and 1 base respectively, with 8 bases between them. CDR3 coding DNA: TGTGCCAGCAGCCAAGGTCTCGGGTCCTACAATGAGCAGTTCTTC. It yields the protein CASSQGLGSYNEQFF.

This clonotype was picked up a small number of times. The chain couples TRBV5-1 to TRBJ2-2; D tentatively reads TRBD1 or TRBD2 (5 bases each). V lost 3 bases and J 6 bases, leaving 18 bases between the germline ends. Germline assignment: CDR1 SGHRS and CDR2 YFSETQ. This CDR3 comprises 16 residues. CDR3 in amino acids: CASSSPGQTKPGELFF. CDR3 DNA sequence: TGCGCCAGCAGCTCCCCGGGGCAGACGAAGCCCGGGGAGCTGTTTTTT.

The gene calls are TRBV4-3 and TRBJ2-2; perhaps D is TRBD1 or TRBD2 (6 bases each). The CDR3 covers 16 residues. CDR1 and CDR2 from the germline V gene are LGHNA and YSLEER. The V end lost 6 bases, the J end lost 5 bases, and 19 bases lay between the germline ends. The CDR3 coding sequence is TGCGCCAGCAGAAAAGAGGGGGGCAGTTCTACCGGGGAGCTGTTTTTT. The encoded protein is CASRKEGGSSTGELFF.

This clonotype was seen at least ten times. V usage is TRBV6-1 and J usage is TRBJ2-7, with D perhaps matching TRBD1 (5 bases). The CDR3 runs 13 residues. Trimming removed 2 bases at V and 1 base at J, with 6 bases between. CDR1 is MNHNS and CDR2 is SASEGT in the germline V gene. The CDR3 nucleotides read TGTGCCAGCAGTGAACCAGGGTCCTACGAGCAGTACTTC. This gives the protein CASSEPGSYEQYF.

There are a few counts of this clonotype. The chain carries TRBV2 and TRBJ1-3; unclear D gene. The CDR3 totals 15 residues. V gave up 2 bases and J gave up 7 bases, with 15 bases separating them. The germline CDR1 and CDR2 sequences are SNHLY and FYNNEI. This CDR3 is CASSERDVRWNTIYF. Written as DNA, the CDR3 is TGTGCCAGCAGTGAAAGGGATGTCAGGTGGAACACCATATATTTT.

Note on this clonotype: A read error is possible here, since a much larger clone lies one base away. DNA of the CDR3: TGCAGTGCTAGTACCAACAATCGGCCCCAGCATTTT. It codes for CSASTNNRPQHF. The genes are TRBV20-1 and TRBJ1-5; no definite D call. CDR3 size: 12 residues. Per the germline V gene, CDR1 is DFQATT and CDR2 is SNEGSKA (reference sequence).

The chain employs TRBV12-3 or TRBV12-4 and TRBJ2-7; D may be TRBD1 (5 bases). The CDR3 is 14 amino acids. The ends were cut back, 3 bases at V and 5 bases at J, with 14 bases in the middle. For the CDR3, the DNA is TGTGCCAGCAGTTTGGGGCAGGGCGGCCACGAGCAGTACTTC. Its protein is CASSLGQGGHEQYF.

In its sample, this clonotype was seen many times. J is TRBJ2-1 and V is TRBV6-2 or TRBV6-3; 10 bases align to TRBD2. This CDR3 is built from 16 residues. The germline V gene has CDR1 MNHEY and CDR2 SVGEGT. With V trimmed by 5 bases and J by 4 bases, 8 bases remained unmatched. CDR3 DNA sequence: TGTGCCAGCAGTCCCGTAGCGGGAGGCAGGTACAATGAGCAGTTCTTC. It codes for CASSPVAGGRYNEQFF.

This clonotype has just a few counts. The chain uses TRBV4-3 and TRBJ2-1, with 14 nucleotides matching TRBD2. The V segment lost 2 bases and the J segment 8 bases; nucleotides outside the gene matches: 8. Germline V gene data show CDR1 as LGHNA and CDR2 as YSLEER. This CDR3 region has 17 residues. The CDR3 sequence: CASSQWPGLAGEYEQFF. CDR3 bases: TGCGCCAGCAGCCAATGGCCGGGACTAGCGGGAGAGTATGAGCAGTTCTTC.

This clonotype was seen more than once but under ten times. The genes are TRBV4-1 and TRBJ1-3; D unclear. The germline gives CDR1 MGHRA, CDR2 YSYEKL. This CDR3 contains 15 residues. The V end lost 1 base, the J end lost 0 bases, and 7 bases lay between the germline ends. The chain's CDR3 is CASSQGVSSGNTIYF. The DNA for the CDR3 is TGCGCCAGCAGCCAAGGTGTTAGCTCTGGAAACACCATATATTTT.

In this sample, this clonotype turned up a few times. The chain links TRBV6-2 or TRBV6-3 to TRBJ2-7, with TRBD2 identical over 13 bases. The CDR3 totals 16 residues. Trimming removed 6 bases from V and 3 bases from J; junction bases left unmatched: 8. The germline V gene encodes CDR1 MNHEY and CDR2 SVGEGT. CDR3 protein: CASSYPGLAGNYEQYF. The DNA for the CDR3 is TGTGCCAGCAGCTACCCGGGACTAGCGGGAAACTACGAGCAGTACTTC.

This clonotype was seen repeatedly, ten times or more. V gene TRBV20-1 combines with J gene TRBJ2-7, with D perhaps TRBD2 (6 bases). The CDR3 length is 12 residues. CDR1 and CDR2 (germline): DFQATT, SNEGSKA (reference sequence). V was pared by 6 bases and J by 0 bases, with 9 bases between. In DNA, the CDR3 is TGCAGTGCCCCGCGGGGCTCCTACGAGCAGTACTTC. Amino acid sequence: CSAPRGSYEQYF.

CDR3 sequence: CSAQREAVADTQYF. The CDR3 nucleotides read TGCAGTGCCCAGCGGGAGGCAGTGGCAGATACGCAGTATTTT. The rearrangement uses TRBV20-1 and TRBJ2-3, with 9 bases fitting TRBD2. V was pared by 6 bases and J by 4 bases, with 8 bases of the junction left unmatched. Germline CDR1 is DFQATT and CDR2 is SNEGSKA (reference sequence). CDR3 length equals 14 residues.

This clonotype was observed a handful of times. J is TRBJ2-5 and V is TRBV12-3 or TRBV12-4; 10 bases map to TRBD2. CDR3 length equals 15 residues. V dropped 3 bases and J dropped 5; count of bases not matched to a gene: 6. The CDR3 DNA sequence: TGTGCCAGCAGTTTCCCTAGCGGGAGCGGGGAGACCCAGTACTTC. It specifies CASSFPSGSGETQYF.

This chain joins TRBV20-1 and TRBJ2-3, with TRBD2 matching over 8 bases. Germline CDR1 is DFQATT and CDR2 is SNEGSKA (reference sequence). V was pared by 3 bases and J by 4 bases, with 12 bases of the junction left unmatched. CDR3 length: 16 amino acids. CDR3: CSARRGSGKFADTQYF. CDR3 sequence (DNA): TGCAGTGCTAGGCGCGGTAGCGGGAAATTTGCAGATACGCAGTATTTT.

In its sample, this clonotype was seen many times. The chain links TRBV5-1 to TRBJ2-1; no reliable D call. The CDR3 is 16 amino acids. The V end lost 2 bases, the J end lost 0 bases, and 12 bases lay between the germline ends. Germline V gene lookup returns CDR1 SGHRS and CDR2 YFSETQ. This CDR3 is CASSFVGVSSYNEQFF. CDR3 DNA sequence: TGCGCCAGCAGCTTTGTAGGCGTATCCTCCTACAATGAGCAGTTCTTC.

Note on this clonotype: The junction departs from germline at one end; a sequencing error may be responsible. V usage is TRBV6-2 or TRBV6-3 and J usage is TRBJ2-7; perhaps TRBD1 as D (6 bases). This CDR3 has 16 amino acids. Germline CDR1 reads MNHEY; CDR2 reads SVGEGT. CDR3 region: CASSHSRFGRGYEQYF. The CDR3 bases are TGTGCCAGCAGTCACTCGAGATTCGGCAGGGGCTACGAGCAGTACTTC.